Below, 9 T cell receptor beta chains from the same sample are listed, as sequenced in a study of beta chain features in type 1 diabetes (dated by TCRdb to 2017 to 2018). Library method: the immunoSEQ multiplex PCR assay. The High Capacity cDNA Reverse Transcription Kit was used to reverse transcribe all of the isolated RNA, meaning that expressed TCRB transcripts were what got sequenced. Drawn from immuneACCESS, this table holds only the in-frame rearrangements with V and J called that TCRdb kept. Clones are partly lost; checked studies trace under half to an unresolved V gene and leave the rest unexplained. The sample yields about 150,000 clones; about 8.1% were counted once. 0.55% to 0.65% of the sample rests with the top ten. The source material was central memory CD4+ T cells from blood. The source is a young man in good health.

As DNA, the CDR3 is TGTGCCAGTAGGTCCTCAGCTAACTATGGCTACACCTTC. Translated, it gives CASRSSANYGYTF. This chain connects TRBV19 to TRBJ1-2; D remains unclear. This CDR3 is 13 amino acids long. The germline V and J ends were trimmed by 6 bases and 0 bases, with 8 bases remaining between them. Germline V gives CDR1 LNHDA, CDR2 SQIVND (reference sequence).

Ten or more counts support this clone. The rearrangement links TRBV7-3 to TRBJ1-1; D uncertain. The ends were cut back, 5 bases at V and 0 bases at J, with 19 bases in the middle. CDR1 is SGHTA and CDR2 is FQGTGA in the germline V gene. The CDR3 is 17 residues long. The CDR3 spells CASSPRVGRDMNTEAFF. The CDR3 region has the DNA TGTGCCAGCAGCCCCCGGGTCGGGCGGGATATGAACACTGAAGCTTTCTTT.

This clone was recorded a few times. The chain links TRBV11-2 to TRBJ2-5; 8 bases are a match to TRBD1. Trimming cost V 1 base and J 4 bases; bases outside gene matches: 8. Germline V gene lookup returns CDR1 SGHAT and CDR2 FQNNGV. This CDR3 has 16 residues. The CDR3 protein is CASSLAWTGYGETQYF. The CDR3, as DNA: TGTGCCAGCAGCTTAGCGTGGACAGGGTATGGAGAGACCCAGTACTTC.

At least ten counts were recorded for this clone. The J gene is TRBJ2-1, the V gene TRBV7-8, with 8 bases aligning to TRBD2. CDR1 and CDR2 from the germline V gene are SGHVS and FQNEAQ. The V segment lost 6 bases and the J segment 10 bases; nucleotides outside the gene matches: 14. The CDR3 spans 15 residues. The CDR3 region is CASRRGDSGTGEQFF. CDR3 DNA: TGTGCCAGCAGACGGGGGGATAGCGGGACGGGCGAGCAGTTCTTC.

This chain connects TRBV4-3 to TRBJ2-1; D unclear. CDR3 length equals 16 residues. The ends were cut back, 4 bases at V and 5 bases at J, with 18 bases in the middle. Germline CDR1 is LGHNA and CDR2 is YSLEER. In DNA, the CDR3 is TGCGCCAGCAGCCGTACCCTCGCGGCGTCGGACAATGAGCAGTTCTTC. Translation: CASSRTLAASDNEQFF.

This chain joins TRBV4-1 and TRBJ2-7; TRBD2 matches at 8 bases. Per germline, CDR1 MGHRA and CDR2 YSYEKL. The CDR3 loop spans 20 amino acids. Trimming took 1 base from V and 1 from J; bases not matched to a gene: 18. In DNA form, the CDR3 reads TGCGCCAGCAGCCAAGCCGCGGGGGGCCGTCACACGGCCTTTTCCTACGAGCAGTACTTC. It translates to CASSQAAGGRHTAFSYEQYF.

This rearrangement joins TRBV18 to TRBJ1-4; D is undetermined. The CDR3 runs 12 residues. The V and J ends lost 3 bases and 8 bases respectively, with 7 bases between them. Germline values: CDR1 KGHSH, CDR2 LQKENI. CDR3 sequence (DNA): TGTGCCAGCTCACCGTCTTTAGAAAAACTGTTTTTT. It translates to CASSPSLEKLFF.

This clone has only a few counts. Other DNA sequences within the sample encode an identical CDR3. The chain joins TRBV30 to TRBJ1-1; D is undetermined. V dropped 2 bases and J dropped 1 base, with 11 bases sitting between them. CDR1 is GTSNPN, CDR2 SVGIG, per germline (reference sequence). The CDR3 totals 14 residues. CDR3 coding DNA: TGTGCCTGGAGTTCTAGAGGAGGGAACACTGAAGCTTTCTTT. This gives the protein CAWSSRGGNTEAFF. Filled out from reference TRBV30 and TRBJ1-1, the complete variable domain reads SQTIHQWPATLVQPVGSPLSLECTVEGTSNPNLYWYRQAAGRGLQLLFYSVGIGQISSEVPQNLSASRPQDRQFILSSKKLLLSDSGFYLCAWSSRGGNTEAFFGQGTRLTVV.

A few counts support this clone. The chain employs TRBV7-2 and TRBJ1-5, with D unresolved. The CDR3 is made up of 16 amino acids. Looked up from germline, CDR1 is SGHTA and CDR2 is FQGNSA. The V and J ends lost 1 base and 5 bases respectively, with 15 bases between them. Written as DNA, the CDR3 is TGTGCCAGCAGCTTAGGAGGGAATAGGGTCGATCAGCCCCAGCATTTT. This encodes CASSLGGNRVDQPQHF.